The 20 T cell receptor beta chains listed next were all sequenced from one sample in a study of T cell clones after liver transplantation. Clones were read by immunoSEQ multiplex PCR, and TCRdb kept only the in-frame ones, dropping some. This sample carries about 80,000 clones, roughly four fifths of them seen once, and the ten largest clones take approximately 0.43%. Sequences were derived from CD4+ T cells from blood, sampled 45 to 46 months after liver transplant. The origin of the receptors is a human patient who received a liver transplant. Some T cells may be graft donor cells.

This chain links TRBV9 with TRBJ2-2, with D perhaps TRBD1 (5 bases). With 2 bases removed from V and 7 bases from J, the gap between germline ends came to 9 bases. The CDR3 has 13 residues. In germline, CDR1 is SGDLS, CDR2 YYNGEE. The CDR3 region is CASSVLQGGELFF. The CDR3 region has the DNA TGTGCCAGCAGCGTTCTCCAGGGCGGGGAGCTGTTTTTT.

This chain links TRBV5-1 with TRBJ2-1, with 8 bases lining up with TRBD2. V lost 5 bases, J lost 2 bases, and 6 bases stayed unmatched. The CDR3 is 15 amino acids. Germline CDR1 reads SGHRS; CDR2 reads YFSETQ. CDR3 sequence (DNA): TGCGCCAGCAGTCATACTAGCGGCGCCTACAATGAGCAGTTCTTC. The encoded protein is CASSHTSGAYNEQFF.

V is TRBV7-9 and J is TRBJ2-7, with 7 bases that match TRBD1. Unmatched junction bases numbered 4, after V lost 2 bases and J lost 3 bases. This CDR3 has 14 amino acids. Germline V gene data show CDR1 as SEHNR and CDR2 as FQNEAQ (reference sequence). The chain's CDR3 is CASSLRGPNYEQYF. In nucleotides, the CDR3 is TGTGCCAGCAGCTTAAGGGGGCCTAACTACGAGCAGTACTTC.

J is TRBJ2-2 and V is TRBV7-3; 9 nucleotides match TRBD1. The CDR3 totals 15 residues. Germline loops: CDR1 SGHTA, CDR2 FQGTGA. The V segment lost 5 bases and the J segment 7 bases; nucleotides outside the gene matches: 8. The CDR3 is CASSPGTGTGGELFF. Written as DNA, the CDR3 is TGTGCCAGCAGCCCTGGGACAGGGACCGGCGGGGAGCTGTTTTTT. The whole variable domain, remainder taken from reference TRBV7-3 and TRBJ2-2, is GAGVSQTPSNKVTEKGKYVELRCDPISGHTALYWYRQSLGQGPEFLIYFQGTGAADDSGLPNDRFFAVRPEGSVSTLKIQRTERGDSAVYLCASSPGTGTGGELFFGEGSRLTVL.

This chain uses TRBV19 with TRBJ1-3; 7 bases are a match to TRBD1. The trim removed 4 bases at V and 2 bases at J, leaving 5 bases unmatched. The CDR3 sequence is 15 residues long. Germline CDR1 reads LNHDA; CDR2 reads SQIVND (reference sequence). The CDR3 DNA is TGTGCCAGTAGTAAGAAGGGGGCTGCTGGAAACACCATATATTTT. Protein product: CASSKKGAAGNTIYF.

The CDR3 is CASSYGGSGANVLTF. The CDR3 DNA follows: TGTGCCAGCAGCTATGGGGGCTCTGGGGCCAACGTCCTGACTTTC. The chain uses TRBV11-2 and TRBJ2-6, with D perhaps TRBD1 or TRBD2 (5 bases each). This CDR3 is 15 amino acids long. Per germline, CDR1 SGHAT and CDR2 FQNNGV. V was shortened by 4 bases and J by 0 bases, with 7 bases between the two germline ends. Looking up the rest from reference TRBV11-2 and TRBJ2-6 gives the full variable domain: EAGVAQSPRYKIIEKRQSVAFWCNPISGHATLYWYQQILGQGPKLLIQFQNNGVVDDSQLPKDRFSAERLKGVDSTLKIQPAKLEDSAVYLCASSYGGSGANVLTFGAGSRLTVL.

DNA for the CDR3: TGTGCCAGCAGCTCCAGCGGGAGGGCCAGAGAGCAGTACTTC. This codes for CASSSSGRAREQYF. The genes are TRBV27 and TRBJ2-7; TRBD2 aligns across 10 bases. V lost 6 bases to trimming and J lost 7 bases; unmatched junction nucleotides: 9. The CDR3 sequence is 14 residues long. CDR1 and CDR2 from the germline V gene are MNHEY and SMNVEV (reference sequence).

V gene TRBV11-3 combines with J gene TRBJ2-1; D not resolved. Germline values: CDR1 SGHNT, CDR2 YENEEA. V lost 1 base to trimming and J lost 4 bases, with 5 bases between them. The CDR3 length is 13 residues. The CDR3 here is CASSLGRYNEQFF. The DNA for the CDR3 is TGTGCCAGCAGCTTAGGCAGATACAATGAGCAGTTCTTC.

The CDR3 protein is CASRPRQGAQPQHF. The CDR3 DNA is TGTGCCAGCAGGCCCAGACAGGGGGCACAGCCCCAGCATTTT. The genes are TRBV6-6 and TRBJ1-5; TRBD1 matches 10 bases. Germline values: CDR1 MNHNY, CDR2 SVGAGI (reference sequence). V shed 6 bases and J 7 bases; nucleotides not matched to a gene: 6. The CDR3 has 14 residues.

The rearrangement links TRBV15 to TRBJ1-1, with 8 bases identical to TRBD1. The CDR3 runs to 18 residues. V lost 4 bases and J lost 1; bases outside the gene matches: 14. CDR1 LNHNV and CDR2 YYDKDF come from the germline V gene (reference sequence). CDR3 nucleotides: TGTGCCACCAGCACCCCCGAAAGGACAGGGAGGGAGAACACTGAAGCTTTCTTT. It yields the protein CATSTPERTGRENTEAFF.

The J gene is TRBJ2-5, the V gene TRBV6-5, with 9 bases matching TRBD1. Trimming took 0 bases from V and 2 from J; bases not matched to a gene: 4. Germline V lookup: CDR1 MNHEY, CDR2 SVGAGI. The CDR3 has 16 amino acids. In DNA form, the CDR3 reads TGTGCCAGCAGTTACTCGGGGACAGGGAGACAAGAGACCCAGTACTTC. Protein sequence: CASSYSGTGRQETQYF.

This clone was counted a few times. This sequence joins TRBV19 and TRBJ1-3; D uncertain. Germline lookup yields CDR1 LNHDA and CDR2 SQIVND (reference sequence). The CDR3 extends over 18 amino acids. Trimming stripped 7 bases from V and 0 bases from J, with 22 bases between. CDR3 bases: TGTGCCAGTACTACCATAACTCCTGCCAAAAACTCTGGAAACACCATATATTTT. It codes for CASTTITPAKNSGNTIYF.

The chain employs TRBV4-1 and TRBJ1-5; TRBD1 is a possible D gene (5 bases). V lost 3 bases, J lost 9 bases, and 18 bases lay in between. The germline gives CDR1 MGHRA, CDR2 YSYEKL. CDR3 length equals 15 residues. For the CDR3, the DNA is TGCGCCAGCAGCCATGCGGACCGGGGCGGGAGGCCCCAGCATTTT. Amino acid sequence: CASSHADRGGRPQHF.

The V and J genes are TRBV19 and TRBJ1-5; a possible D gene is TRBD1 (5 bases). Trimming left V 1 base short and J 7 bases short, with 14 bases between. There are 15 residues in the CDR3. Germline V gene sequence: CDR1 LNHDA, CDR2 SQIVND (reference sequence). This CDR3 is CASSIGRGGDQPQHF. CDR3 coding DNA: TGTGCCAGTAGTATAGGAAGGGGCGGGGACCAGCCCCAGCATTTT.

The gene calls are TRBV6-1 and TRBJ2-7; 12 bases line up with TRBD2. Germline values: CDR1 MNHNS, CDR2 SASEGT. J lost 3 bases, V lost 4 bases, and 10 bases had no gene match. The CDR3 consists of 17 residues. CDR3 residues: CASSGRATSGSNYEQYF. The CDR3 DNA reads as TGTGCCAGCAGTGGACGAGCGACTAGCGGGAGTAACTACGAGCAGTACTTC.

This chain connects TRBV28 to TRBJ1-4; D gene ambiguous. CDR3 length: 17 residues. V was trimmed by 2 bases and J by 0 bases, leaving 13 bases between them. CDR1 and CDR2 (germline): MDHEN, SYDVKM. As DNA, the CDR3 is TGTGCCAGCAGTTTAGTGTATTTCGGTTCAACTAATGAAAAACTGTTTTTT. This codes for CASSLVYFGSTNEKLFF.

V and J are TRBV9 and TRBJ2-3; no clear D. The CDR3 totals 12 residues. The germline V gene has CDR1 SGDLS and CDR2 YYNGEE. V gave up 0 bases and J gave up 3 bases, with 2 bases separating them. The CDR3 DNA is TGTGCCAGCAGCGTAGGGACAGATACGCAGTATTTT. This encodes CASSVGTDTQYF.

This clone was seen ten or more times. The genes are TRBV30 and TRBJ2-2; D might be TRBD1 (5 bases). Trimming left V 2 bases short and J 6 bases short, with 10 bases between. The CDR3 runs 13 residues. Germline V gene lookup returns CDR1 GTSNPN and CDR2 SVGIG (reference sequence). This CDR3 is CAWSRGMAGELFF. As DNA, the CDR3 is TGTGCCTGGAGTAGGGGCATGGCCGGGGAGCTGTTTTTT.

V and J are TRBV5-8 and TRBJ2-2; D unclear. Germline V gene lookup returns CDR1 SGHTS and CDR2 YDEGEE. The length of the CDR3 is 15 residues. V lost 1 base to trimming and J lost 6 bases, with 13 bases between them. CDR3 sequence (DNA): TGTGCCAGCAGCTTGATTGGGCAGCTTCCCGGGGAGCTGTTTTTT. It specifies CASSLIGQLPGELFF.

The chain is built from TRBV9 and TRBJ2-3, with TRBD2 identical over 7 bases. From germline, CDR1 is SGDLS and CDR2 YYNGEE. The J segment lost 3 bases and the V segment lost 0 bases, leaving 7 bases of the junction unmatched. This CDR3 is 16 amino acids long. CDR3 amino acids: CASSVVGGRATDTQYF. The CDR3 DNA reads TGTGCCAGCAGCGTAGTAGGCGGGAGAGCGACAGATACGCAGTATTTT.